The 6 T cell receptor beta chains listed next were all sequenced from one sample in a study of monozygotic twins with inflammatory bowel disease. TCRdb re-called the 5' RACE reads, yielding one record per CDR3 amino acid sequence without DNA. The sample table includes about 450,000 distinct CDR3 sequences. The sequencing input was blood. The source is a human donor with ulcerative colitis or Crohn's disease, or a healthy co-twin of an affected twin (not recorded which).

This chain joins TRBV12-3 or TRBV12-4 and TRBJ2-7; with no DNA, the TCRdb D assignment of TRBD1 cannot be verified. The CDR3 contains 15 residues. This CDR3 is CASSLEQGLIHEQYF.

This chain uses TRBV13 with TRBJ1-2. The CDR3 is made up of 15 amino acids. The germline V gene has CDR1 PRHDT and CDR2 FYEKMQ (reference sequence). The CDR3 spells CASSLVGGPQGGYTF. The full variable domain, in which reference TRBV13 and TRBJ1-2 provide the parts outside the CDR3, is AAGVIQSPRHLIKEKRETATLKCYPIPRHDTVYWYQQGPGQDPQFLISFYEKMQSDKGSIPDRFSAQQFSDYHSELNMSSLELGDSALYFCASSLVGGPQGGYTFGSGTRLTVV.

The chain uses TRBV18 and TRBJ2-5; the TCRdb call, TRBD1, lacks DNA for checking. The germline CDR1 and CDR2 sequences are KGHSH and LQKENI. The CDR3 has 13 amino acids. CDR3 protein: CASSPRAEETQYF.

The chain combines TRBV29-1 with TRBJ2-4; the D call of TRBD2 rests on TCRdb alone, since no DNA is present to check it. Germline V gene data show CDR1 as SQVTM and CDR2 as ANQGSEA. The CDR3 is 13 amino acids. CDR3 residues: CSVGREDRNMQYF. The whole variable domain, filled in from reference TRBV29-1 and TRBJ2-4, reads SAVISQKPSRDICQRGTSLTIQCQVDSQVTMMFWYRQQPGQSLTLIATANQGSEATYESGFVIDKFPISRPNLTFSTLTVSNMSPEDSSIYLCSVGREDRNMQYFGAGTRLSVL.

The genes are TRBV7-2 and TRBJ2-7; checking the TCRdb D call of TRBD1 is not possible without DNA. This CDR3 has 16 residues. The germline gives CDR1 SGHTA, CDR2 FQGNSA. The CDR3 sequence: CASSSPGGTTSYEQYF. Combining the CDR3 with reference TRBV7-2 and TRBJ2-7 gives the whole variable domain GAGVSQSPSNKVTEKGKDVELRCDPISGHTALYWYRQSLGQGLEFLIYFQGNSAPDKSGLPSDRFSAERTGGSVSTLTIQRTQQEDSAVYLCASSSPGGTTSYEQYFGPGTRLTVT.

This chain connects TRBV28 to TRBJ1-4. This CDR3 is 15 amino acids long. CDR1 and CDR2 (germline): MDHEN, SYDVKM. This chain's CDR3 is CASSLYGPVNEKLFF.